The rows below give T cell receptor beta chains drawn from one sample of a study of blood T cell repertoires in COVID-19. TCRdb's table, derived via immunoSEQ multiplex PCR, lists solely in-frame clones and lacks some. Among under 70,000 clones listed, about nine tenths were seen once. The sample consisted of peripheral blood. The origin of the receptors is a woman aged 55-70 years with COVID-19, enrolled during active disease. Both conserved end residues are part of each CDR3. D genes are given only for firm matches. Clone size is given for some rows only: seen once, a few or many times, or a class if the clone is expanded.

clone_size	v_call	d_call	j_call	cdr3_aa	cdr3_nt
once	TRBV6-6	NA	TRBJ2-5	CASSYPATGQETQYF	TGTGCCAGCAGTTACCCAGCTACAGGGCAGGAGACCCAGTACTTC
NA	TRBV7-9	NA	TRBJ1-1	CASSLGAGTKTEAFF	TGTGCCAGCAGCTTAGGAGCCGGGACAAAAACTGAAGCTTTCTTT
NA	TRBV30	TRBD2	TRBJ2-2	CAWSGLAGGTGELFF	TGTGCCTGGTCGGGACTAGCCGGGGGCACCGGGGAGCTGTTTTTT
NA	TRBV30	TRBD1	TRBJ1-6	CAWSQQGVIGSSSYNSPLHF	TGTGCCTGGAGTCAACAGGGGGTTATAGGTTCGAGCTCCTATAATTCACCCCTCCACTTT
NA	TRBV6-5	NA	TRBJ1-2	CASSPRFSSYYGYTF	TGTGCCAGCAGCCCCAGGTTTTCTTCGTACTATGGCTACACCTTC
NA	TRBV11-3	NA	TRBJ1-1	CASSLVAAMNTEAFF	TGTGCCAGCAGCTTAGTCGCGGCCATGAACACTGAAGCTTTCTTT
NA	TRBV18	TRBD2	TRBJ2-1	CASSPGLAGSNEQFF	TGTGCCAGCTCCCCGGGACTAGCGGGTTCAAATGAGCAGTTCTTC
NA	TRBV2	NA	TRBJ2-1	CASSARSGYNEQFF	TGTGCCAGCAGTGCTAGATCCGGGTACAATGAGCAGTTCTTC
NA	TRBV2	NA	TRBJ2-7	CASSLDRTDNYEQYF	TGTGCCAGCAGCCTCGACAGGACGGATAACTACGAGCAGTACTTC
NA	TRBV19	TRBD2	TRBJ2-3	CASSRASGYSTDTQYF	TGTGCCAGTAGTCGAGCTAGCGGGTATAGCACAGATACGCAGTATTTT
NA	TRBV6-6	NA	TRBJ2-3	CASSSPVVDTQYF	TGTGCCAGCAGTTCCCCTGTAGTAGATACGCAGTATTTT
NA	TRBV18	NA	TRBJ2-5	CASSPRRGTETQYF	TGTGCCAGCTCACCACGGCGGGGAACGGAGACCCAGTACTTC
NA	TRBV28	NA	TRBJ1-5	CASSPLSSGRNQPQHF	TGTGCCAGCAGTCCCCTATCGAGCGGCCGCAATCAGCCCCAGCATTTT
few	TRBV28	NA	TRBJ1-2	CASSSPEGALLNYGYTF	TGTGCCAGCAGTTCCCCCGAGGGAGCCCTCCTCAACTATGGCTACACCTTC
medium-sized	TRBV6-5	TRBD1	TRBJ2-7	CASSLLTGGTYEQYF	TGTGCCAGCAGTCTCCTGACAGGGGGCACCTACGAGCAGTACTTC
NA	TRBV10-3	TRBD1	TRBJ1-2	CAISVDRGYGYTF	TGTGCCATCAGTGTGGACAGGGGGTATGGCTACACCTTC
NA	TRBV6-2/TRBV6-3	NA	TRBJ1-5	CASSYSRDQPQHF	TGTGCCAGCAGTTACTCTCGGGATCAGCCCCAGCATTTT
NA	TRBV11-3	TRBD1	TRBJ1-1	CASSPRQGQLTQAFF	TGTGCCAGCAGCCCCCGACAGGGTCAACTCACCCAAGCTTTCTTT
NA	TRBV19	NA	TRBJ1-5	CASSMVRTDSNQPQHF	TGTGCCAGTAGTATGGTTCGGACAGATAGCAATCAGCCCCAGCATTTT
once	TRBV12-3/TRBV12-4	NA	TRBJ1-1	CASSFWQNTEAFF	TGTGCCAGCAGTTTTTGGCAGAACACTGAAGCTTTCTTT
NA	TRBV7-2	NA	TRBJ1-4	CASSLGADPSSEKLFF	TGTGCCAGCAGCTTAGGGGCAGATCCAAGCAGCGAAAAACTGTTTTTT
few	TRBV4-3	TRBD1	TRBJ2-7	CASSLEDRGREQYF	TGCGCCAGCAGCCTCGAGGACAGGGGACGCGAGCAGTACTTC
NA	TRBV27	TRBD1	TRBJ1-1	CASRSGGGEAFF	TGTGCCAGCAGGTCAGGGGGCGGTGAAGCTTTCTTT
NA	TRBV7-9	NA	TRBJ1-2	CASSSGSGYTF	TGTGCCAGCAGCTCAGGGTCTGGCTACACCTTC
few	TRBV7-8	NA	TRBJ1-3	CASSLNRGGSGNTIYF	TGTGCCAGCAGCTTGAACCGGGGGGGATCTGGAAACACCATATATTTT
NA	TRBV18	TRBD1	TRBJ1-5	CASSPDRGQPQHF	TGTGCCAGCTCCCCCGACAGGGGCCAGCCCCAGCATTTT
NA	TRBV6-2/TRBV6-3	TRBD1	TRBJ1-2	CASSYSGTAYGYTF	TGTGCCAGCAGTTATTCCGGGACAGCCTATGGCTACACCTTC
once	TRBV11-3	NA	TRBJ2-7	CASSPPGDYEQYF	TGTGCCAGCAGCCCCCCCGGAGACTACGAGCAGTACTTC
NA	TRBV30	NA	TRBJ1-6	CAWSVPPFGRTGSPLHF	TGTGCCTGGAGTGTTCCCCCCTTTGGCAGGACGGGGTCACCCCTCCACTTT
NA	TRBV15	TRBD1	TRBJ1-1	CATSRGVRQGNTEAFF	TGTGCCACCAGCAGAGGGGTCAGACAGGGAAACACTGAAGCTTTCTTT